This is a list of T cell receptor beta chains from one sample in a study of response to subunit inactivated influenza vaccine. Via MiXCR, TCRdb re-called the RT-PCR reads, giving one row per CDR3 protein. The sample carries 500,000 to 600,000 distinct CDR3 sequences, over 9.5% recorded once. The material sequenced was PBMCs from blood, taken on the day of vaccination. The receptors here all came from a man in his fifties who received an inactivated influenza vaccine. CDR3s include the opening cysteine and the closing phenylalanine or tryptophan. Each record gives: J gene, D gene, V gene, clone size, CDR3 protein, CDR3 DNA. A D gene is named only where the DNA matches it firmly. Clone size is shown for a subset of rows, as once, few, many or a class of expanded clone.

j_call: TRBJ2-4; d_call: -; v_call: TRBV15; clone_size: few; cdr3_aa: CATSRLTLDTGVKNIQYF; cdr3_nt: TGTGCCACCAGCAGACTGACCTTAGACACGGGGGTCAAAAACATTCAGTACTTC
j_call: TRBJ2-7; d_call: -; v_call: TRBV25-1; clone_size: -; cdr3_aa: CASSDYISYEQYF; cdr3_nt: TGTGCCAGCAGTGATTACATCTCCTACGAGCAGTACTTC
j_call: TRBJ2-6; d_call: TRBD2; v_call: TRBV9; clone_size: -; cdr3_aa: CASSEGLAAFSGANVLTF; cdr3_nt: TGTGCCAGCAGCGAGGGACTAGCGGCATTCTCTGGGGCCAACGTCCTGACTTTC
j_call: TRBJ1-1; d_call: -; v_call: TRBV4-2; clone_size: few; cdr3_aa: CASSQEAGAWTEAFF; cdr3_nt: TGTGCCAGCAGCCAAGAGGCGGGGGCTTGGACTGAAGCTTTCTTT
j_call: TRBJ1-1; d_call: -; v_call: TRBV6-2/TRBV6-3; clone_size: many; cdr3_aa: CASSTVNTEAFF; cdr3_nt: TGTGCCAGCAGTACCGTGAACACTGAAGCTTTCTTT
j_call: TRBJ2-1; d_call: -; v_call: TRBV5-1; clone_size: many; cdr3_aa: CASSLGQIHEQFF; cdr3_nt: TGCGCCAGCAGCTTGGGACAAATTCATGAGCAGTTCTTC
j_call: TRBJ2-2; d_call: -; v_call: TRBV20-1; clone_size: many; cdr3_aa: CSAVRNSRTGELFF; cdr3_nt: TGCAGTGCCGTGAGAAACTCACGCACCGGGGAGCTGTTTTTT
j_call: TRBJ1-5; d_call: TRBD1; v_call: TRBV5-5; clone_size: -; cdr3_aa: CASSLDTGTGAWPQHF; cdr3_nt: TGTGCCAGCAGCTTGGACACCGGGACAGGGGCATGGCCCCAGCATTTT
j_call: TRBJ1-1; d_call: TRBD1; v_call: TRBV20-1; clone_size: -; cdr3_aa: CSARRIVGQGWDTEAFF; cdr3_nt: TGCAGTGCTAGAAGGATCGTCGGACAGGGGTGGGACACTGAAGCTTTCTTT
j_call: TRBJ1-1; d_call: -; v_call: TRBV5-1; clone_size: -; cdr3_aa: CASRDRGSNTEAFF; cdr3_nt: TGCGCCAGCAGGGACCGAGGATCAAACACTGAAGCTTTCTTT
j_call: TRBJ2-7; d_call: TRBD2; v_call: TRBV6-2/TRBV6-3; clone_size: -; cdr3_aa: CATSGTSGRSEQYF; cdr3_nt: TGTGCCACCTCCGGGACTAGCGGGAGGAGCGAGCAGTACTTC
j_call: TRBJ2-1; d_call: TRBD2; v_call: TRBV4-3; clone_size: few; cdr3_aa: CASRAGGLDYNEQFF; cdr3_nt: TGCGCCAGCAGGGCGGGGGGGCTTGACTACAATGAGCAGTTCTTC
j_call: TRBJ2-5; d_call: -; v_call: TRBV21-1; clone_size: -; cdr3_aa: CASSKLVSGQWETQYF; cdr3_nt: TGTGCCAGCAGCAAATTGGTGTCGGGTCAGTGGGAGACCCAGTACTTC
j_call: TRBJ1-5; d_call: -; v_call: TRBV5-1; clone_size: -; cdr3_aa: CASSLEGLYSNQPQHF; cdr3_nt: TGCGCCAGCAGTCTTGAGGGACTATATAGCAATCAGCCCCAGCATTTT
j_call: TRBJ1-1; d_call: -; v_call: TRBV20-1; clone_size: -; cdr3_aa: CSARGGVGAFF; cdr3_nt: TGCAGTGCCCGTGGGGGGGTGGGCGCTTTCTTT
j_call: TRBJ2-5; d_call: TRBD2; v_call: TRBV7-3; clone_size: -; cdr3_aa: CASSATSGTGTQYF; cdr3_nt: TGTGCCAGCAGCGCGACTAGCGGGACGGGGACCCAGTACTTC
j_call: TRBJ1-1; d_call: -; v_call: TRBV24-1; clone_size: few; cdr3_aa: CATSIGYEAFF; cdr3_nt: TGTGCCACCAGTATCGGGTATGAAGCTTTCTTT
j_call: TRBJ1-2; d_call: -; v_call: TRBV5-6; clone_size: many; cdr3_aa: CASSFSPGYGYTF; cdr3_nt: TGTGCCAGCAGCTTTTCCCCTGGCTATGGCTACACCTTC
j_call: TRBJ1-6; d_call: -; v_call: TRBV6-5; clone_size: few; cdr3_aa: CASSYQGRGNSPLHF; cdr3_nt: TGTGCCAGCAGTTACCAGGGCAGGGGTAATTCACCCCTCCACTTT
j_call: TRBJ2-2; d_call: -; v_call: TRBV19; clone_size: few; cdr3_aa: CASKYGRELNTGELFF; cdr3_nt: TGTGCCAGTAAATATGGTAGGGAGTTGAACACCGGGGAGCTGTTTTTT
j_call: TRBJ2-3; d_call: TRBD2; v_call: TRBV3-1; clone_size: few; cdr3_aa: CASSGRGGTDTQYF; cdr3_nt: TGTGCCAGCAGCGGGCGGGGGGGTACAGATACGCAGTATTTT
j_call: TRBJ1-1; d_call: -; v_call: TRBV28; clone_size: -; cdr3_aa: CASSSLGRGVGKGNTEAFF; cdr3_nt: TGTGCCAGCAGTTCACTCGGGAGGGGCGTGGGGAAAGGAAACACTGAAGCTTTCTTT
j_call: TRBJ2-5; d_call: TRBD2; v_call: TRBV12-3/TRBV12-4; clone_size: many; cdr3_aa: CASSLWGGETQYF; cdr3_nt: TGTGCCAGCAGTTTATGGGGAGGGGAGACCCAGTACTTC
j_call: TRBJ2-3; d_call: -; v_call: TRBV7-9; clone_size: few; cdr3_aa: CASSPGQPFSSTDTQYF; cdr3_nt: TGTGCCAGCAGCCCTGGACAGCCGTTCTCTAGCACAGATACGCAGTATTTT
j_call: TRBJ2-1; d_call: -; v_call: TRBV7-9; clone_size: many; cdr3_aa: CASTGPPSHNEQFF; cdr3_nt: TGTGCCAGCACTGGGCCCCCGAGCCACAATGAGCAGTTCTTC
j_call: TRBJ2-1; d_call: -; v_call: TRBV10-3; clone_size: -; cdr3_aa: CAISEEDTYNEQFF; cdr3_nt: TGTGCCATCAGTGAAGAAGACACATACAATGAGCAGTTCTTC
j_call: TRBJ2-7; d_call: -; v_call: TRBV20-1; clone_size: -; cdr3_aa: CSARPPMGTYEQYF; cdr3_nt: TGCAGTGCCAGGCCCCCCATGGGCACCTACGAGCAGTACTTC
j_call: TRBJ1-2; d_call: TRBD1; v_call: TRBV3-1; clone_size: few; cdr3_aa: CASSQAGTGGFGYTF; cdr3_nt: TGTGCCAGCAGCCAGGCCGGGACAGGGGGCTTTGGCTACACCTTC
j_call: TRBJ2-5; d_call: -; v_call: TRBV12-3/TRBV12-4; clone_size: -; cdr3_aa: CASSFPQGPQETQYF; cdr3_nt: TGTGCCAGCAGCTTTCCCCAGGGGCCACAAGAGACCCAGTACTTC